The next 23 T cell receptor beta chains were all read from a single sample in a study of shared clonotypes between healthy human individuals (dated by TCRdb to about 2020). For the CD8 naive samples, CD45RO-negative cells were positively selected for CCR7, yielding a CD45RA+CCR7+ population from which TemRA cells were excluded. Libraries were prepared through the immunoSEQ multiplex PCR assay. TCRdb obtained this table from immuneACCESS and retained in-frame rearrangements with V and J assigned. These tables miss some clones; where compared with another copy, unresolved V genes account for less than half of the shortfall, and the remainder is unexplained. The sample table holds some 2 million clones, of which about 95% were seen once. The ten top clones hold under 1.5% of the sample. Sequenced material: naive CD8+ T cells sorted from blood. The cell subset or site label corresponds to: CD45RA+CCR7+. These receptors all come from a man between 18 and 35 years old in good health.

V is TRBV30 and J is TRBJ2-3; 7 bases agree with TRBD2. This CDR3 has 14 amino acids. Germline V gene data show CDR1 as GTSNPN and CDR2 as SVGIG (reference sequence). J gave up 3 bases and V 4 bases, and 7 bases lay outside the gene matches. CDR3 amino acids: CAWTRGVGTDTQYF. The CDR3, as DNA: TGTGCCTGGACCCGGGGGGTGGGTACAGATACGCAGTATTTT.

The V call is TRBV10-2, the J call TRBJ2-2; no reliable D call. This CDR3 has 12 residues. Trimming removed 3 bases from V and 3 bases from J, with 2 bases in between. Germline loops: CDR1 WSHSY, CDR2 SAAADI. The CDR3, as DNA: TGCGCCAGCAGTGACTACACCGGGGAGCTGTTTTTT. The encoded protein is CASSDYTGELFF.

This clone was observed a single time. The rearrangement links TRBV5-1 to TRBJ1-4, with TRBD1 matching over 7 bases. CDR1 SGHRS and CDR2 YFSETQ come from the germline V gene. This CDR3 is built from 20 residues. After removal of 3 bases from V and 0 bases from J, the junction contained 17 bases not matched to a gene. CDR3 DNA: TGCGCCAGCAGCTCCGATCCTGTTGGACAGGCCCCTGCAACTAATGAAAAACTGTTTTTT. Translation gives CASSSDPVGQAPATNEKLFF.

The rearrangement joins TRBV28 to TRBJ2-1, with 7 bases matching TRBD1. After removal of 1 base from V and 10 bases from J, the junction contained 7 bases not matched to a gene. Germline V gives CDR1 MDHEN, CDR2 SYDVKM. The CDR3 is 14 residues long. The CDR3 loop reads CASSLFRDRTEQFF. CDR3 sequence (DNA): TGTGCCAGCAGTTTATTTCGGGACAGAACCGAGCAGTTCTTC.

The chain couples TRBV7-9 to TRBJ1-1, with D perhaps matching TRBD1 (6 bases). Germline CDR1 is SEHNR and CDR2 is FQNEAQ (reference sequence). The CDR3 totals 13 residues. The V and J ends lost 8 bases and 0 bases respectively, with 10 bases between them. The DNA for the CDR3 is TGTGCCAGCTCCGGGACAATGAACACTGAAGCTTTCTTT. This gives the protein CASSGTMNTEAFF.

The chain is built from TRBV7-9 and TRBJ2-7; the D call may be TRBD1 or TRBD2 (6 bases each). This CDR3 is 14 amino acids long. The germline V gene encodes CDR1 SEHNR and CDR2 FQNEAQ (reference sequence). The V gene lost 5 bases and the J gene lost 7 bases, with 18 bases spanning the gap. CDR3 coding DNA: TGTGCCAGCAGCCCGGGCCAGGGGACTTTGGAGCAGTACTTC. It is translated as CASSPGQGTLEQYF. The full variable domain, its missing parts supplied by reference TRBV7-9 and TRBJ2-7, is DTGVSQNPRHKITKRGQNVTFRCDPISEHNRLYWYRQTLGQGPEFLTYFQNEAQLEKSRLLSDRFSAERPKGSFSTLEIQRTEQGDSAMYLCASSPGQGTLEQYFGPGTRLTVT.

This CDR3 is CASSLMNGELFF. CDR3 sequence (DNA): TGTGCCAGCAGCTTAATGAACGGGGAGCTGTTTTTT. The chain recombines TRBV5-6 with TRBJ2-2; the D is unclear. Germline V gene sequence: CDR1 SGHDT, CDR2 YYEEEE. The CDR3 runs 12 residues. Trimming took 2 bases from V and 7 from J, leaving 6 bases between them.

The rearrangement joins TRBV2 to TRBJ1-6, with a tentative D call TRBD1 (5 bases). V lost 5 bases to trimming and J lost 8 bases, with 19 bases between them. CDR1 is SNHLY and CDR2 is FYNNEI in the germline V gene. The CDR3 is made up of 16 amino acids. Here the CDR3 reads CASSRSLQEAYSPLHF. As DNA, the CDR3 is TGTGCCAGCAGTAGAAGTCTACAGGAGGCTTATTCACCCCTCCACTTT. The full variable domain, with the rest looked up from reference TRBV2 and TRBJ1-6, is EPEVTQTPSHQVTQMGQEVILRCVPISNHLYFYWYRQILGQKVEFLVSFYNNEISEKSEIFDDQFSVERPDGSNFTLKIRSTKLEDSAMYFCASSRSLQEAYSPLHFGNGTRLTVT.

This clone was detected only once. The chain carries TRBV5-5 and TRBJ2-2; D is unresolved. V lost 0 bases and J lost 5, with 8 bases in between. CDR1 and CDR2 from the germline V gene are SGHKS and YYEKEE (reference sequence). The length of the CDR3 is 14 residues. The CDR3 reads CASSLVEGTGELFF. CDR3 nucleotide sequence: TGTGCCAGCAGCTTGGTAGAAGGGACCGGGGAGCTGTTTTTT.

The chain couples TRBV13 to TRBJ2-7, with 11 bases that match TRBD2. V dropped 5 bases and J dropped 4; count of bases not matched to a gene: 13. This CDR3 contains 17 residues. Germline V gene sequence: CDR1 PRHDT, CDR2 FYEKMQ (reference sequence). DNA of the CDR3: TGTGCCAGCAGCCCAGAGACTAGCGGGGCGGTGGTTTACGAGCAGTACTTC. Protein sequence: CASSPETSGAVVYEQYF.

DNA for the CDR3: TGCAGCGTTGATGATGAGGCGGGGGGTAACAATGAGCAGTTCTTC. This encodes CSVDDEAGGNNEQFF. The rearrangement links TRBV29-1 to TRBJ2-1, with 8 positions matching TRBD2. CDR1 SQVTM and CDR2 ANQGSEA come from the germline V gene. The V gene end was trimmed by 3 bases and the J gene end by 5 bases; junction bases not matched to a gene: 9. This CDR3 contains 15 residues.

This sequence joins TRBV5-1 and TRBJ2-7; 8 bases are a match to TRBD1. With V trimmed by 4 bases and J by 2 bases, 8 bases remained unmatched. The CDR3 is made up of 15 amino acids. The germline V gene has CDR1 SGHRS and CDR2 YFSETQ. The CDR3 loop is CASSPTGTGTYEQYF. The CDR3 nucleotides read TGCGCCAGCAGCCCAACCGGGACAGGAACCTACGAGCAGTACTTC.

V is TRBV7-9 and J is TRBJ1-4, with 7 bases aligning to TRBD1. Trimming removed 2 bases from V and 6 bases from J; junction bases left unmatched: 12. There are 17 residues in the CDR3. The germline CDR1 and CDR2 sequences are SEHNR and FQNEAQ (reference sequence). The CDR3 protein is CASSLLEGGAFDEKLFF. The DNA of the CDR3 is TGTGCCAGCAGCTTATTGGAAGGGGGCGCTTTCGATGAAAAACTGTTTTTT.

The J gene is TRBJ2-7, the V gene TRBV28; D ambiguous. The CDR3 extends over 14 amino acids. V was pared by 5 bases and J by 5 bases, with 16 bases between. Germline V gives CDR1 MDHEN, CDR2 SYDVKM. In nucleotides, the CDR3 is TGTGCCAGCAGTCCATCCGGGCCCCGAAACGAGCAGTACTTC. This sequence encodes CASSPSGPRNEQYF.

In its sample, this clone was seen a few times. Other DNA sequences from this sample encode an identical CDR3 as well. The chain uses TRBV9 and TRBJ2-2, with no clear D. V lost 2 bases and J lost 6, with 2 bases in between. This CDR3 is built from 11 residues. Germline CDR1 reads SGDLS; CDR2 reads YYNGEE. CDR3 nucleotide sequence: TGTGCCAGCAGCGTTTCCGGGGAGCTGTTTTTT. Its protein product is CASSVSGELFF.

Only one count was recorded for this clone. The chain employs TRBV19 and TRBJ1-5, with TRBD1 matching over 8 bases. This CDR3 is 15 amino acids long. Germline CDR1 reads LNHDA; CDR2 reads SQIVND (reference sequence). J gave up 6 bases and V 6 bases, and 10 bases lay outside the gene matches. CDR3 in amino acids: CASRDGQGFSQPQHF. Written as DNA, the CDR3 is TGTGCCAGTAGGGACGGACAGGGTTTTAGTCAGCCCCAGCATTTT.

This clone has a single count. The V gene is TRBV5-1, the J gene TRBJ2-5, with D perhaps TRBD1 or TRBD2 (5 bases each). V lost 0 bases and J lost 5, with 11 bases in between. The CDR3 loop spans 14 amino acids. CDR1 and CDR2 from the germline V gene are SGHRS and YFSETQ. CDR3 bases: TGCGCCAGCAGCTTGGGGGCCGGGGCGGAGACCCAGTACTTC. Translating gives CASSLGAGAETQYF.

The V and J genes are TRBV15 and TRBJ2-7; TRBD1 or TRBD2 may be the D gene (6 bases each). The germline V and J ends were trimmed by 4 bases and 2 bases, with 15 bases remaining between them. Germline CDR1 is LNHNV and CDR2 is YYDKDF (reference sequence). This CDR3 contains 15 residues. CDR3: CATSTAMEGAYEQYF. The DNA for the CDR3 is TGTGCCACCAGCACAGCCATGGAGGGGGCCTACGAGCAGTACTTC.

The CDR3 is CASFPTLAGGVRTQYF. CDR3 in DNA: TGCGCCAGCTTTCCCACACTAGCGGGGGGCGTAAGGACCCAGTACTTC. The rearrangement uses TRBV10-1 and TRBJ2-5; 12 bases are a match to TRBD2. The CDR3 totals 16 residues. Germline values: CDR1 WNHNN, CDR2 SYGVQD (reference sequence). V trimming: 8 bases; J trimming: 7 bases; junction bases outside the gene matches: 14.

The genes are TRBV9 and TRBJ2-7; 7 bases fit TRBD2. V shed 3 bases, J shed 5 bases, and the junction held 11 bases outside the gene matches. CDR3 length: 15 amino acids. Germline CDR1 is SGDLS and CDR2 is YYNGEE. CDR3 nucleotide sequence: TGTGCCAGCAGCGAGGGACTACCAGAAGACCACGAGCAGTACTTC. Translated, it gives CASSEGLPEDHEQYF.

This chain joins TRBV6-5 and TRBJ1-1; TRBD1 is a possible D gene (5 bases). The V and J ends lost 4 bases and 0 bases respectively, with 12 bases between them. Germline assignment: CDR1 MNHEY and CDR2 SVGAGI. The CDR3 covers 15 residues. The CDR3 here is CASSSFGGLNTEAFF. In DNA, the CDR3 is TGTGCCAGCAGTTCCTTCGGGGGGTTGAACACTGAAGCTTTCTTT.

This clone was seen a single time. The chain employs TRBV4-1 and TRBJ2-1; 16 bases match TRBD2. The CDR3 contains 17 residues. Germline V gene lookup returns CDR1 MGHRA and CDR2 YSYEKL. Trimming cost V 0 bases and J 9 bases; bases outside gene matches: 5. The CDR3 protein is CASSQEGLAGGPGEQFF. CDR3 DNA sequence: TGCGCCAGCAGCCAAGAGGGACTAGCGGGAGGGCCGGGTGAGCAGTTCTTC.

The table lists this clone with a count of one. The chain links TRBV6-1 to TRBJ2-1, with 7 nucleotides matching TRBD1. The length of the CDR3 is 13 residues. Losses at the gene ends were 3 bases for V and 4 bases for J; bases not matched to a gene: 0. Germline CDR1 reads MNHNS; CDR2 reads SASEGT. The CDR3 loop reads CASSEGQYNEQFF. CDR3 coding DNA: TGTGCCAGCAGTGAGGGACAGTACAATGAGCAGTTCTTC.